This T cell receptor beta chain was found in a study of CD8 T cells in Susac syndrome. CDR1 DFQATT and CDR2 SNEGSKA come from the germline V gene (reference sequence). CDR3 length: 11 residues. V was shortened by 6 bases and J by 12 bases, with 18 bases between the two germline ends. Whole-study findings and limits: Regarding the TCR sequencing and HLA analysis, the study admitted that a relatively small number of individuals were involved.

Concerning this clonotype itself: The antigen is unknown.

cDNA came from roughly 0.53 to 1 ug RNA primed by random hexamers. Multiplex immunoSEQ PCR targeted 54 Vbeta and 13 Jbeta TCR beta segments. TCRdb recomputed calls from the immunoSEQ multiplex PCR reads with MiXCR, one row per CDR3 protein. The profile shows fewer than 200,000 distinct CDR3 sequences, roughly 94% of them singletons. High-throughput TCR beta sequencing covered peripheral CD8+ and CD4+ T cells. Healthy donors formed controls matched for age and sex. The sequencing sample was made of CD4+ T cells from PBMCs. J is TRBJ2-7 and V is TRBV20-1; possibly TRBD2 for D (6 bases). The TCR comes from a human donor in good health. The CDR3 region has the DNA TGCAGTGCCCTCCGGCGACTAGACGTGTACTTC. Encoded protein: CSALRRLDVYF.